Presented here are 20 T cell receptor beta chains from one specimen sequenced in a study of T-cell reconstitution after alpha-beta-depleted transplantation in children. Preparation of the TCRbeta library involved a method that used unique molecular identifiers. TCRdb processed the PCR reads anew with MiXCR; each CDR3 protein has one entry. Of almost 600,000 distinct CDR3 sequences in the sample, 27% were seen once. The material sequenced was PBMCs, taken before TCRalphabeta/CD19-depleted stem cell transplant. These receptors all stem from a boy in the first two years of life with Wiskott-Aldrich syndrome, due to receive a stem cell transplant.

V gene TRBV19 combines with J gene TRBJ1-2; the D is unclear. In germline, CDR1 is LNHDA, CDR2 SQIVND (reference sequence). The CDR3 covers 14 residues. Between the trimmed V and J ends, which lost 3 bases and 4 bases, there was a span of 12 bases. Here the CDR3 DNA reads TGTGCCAGTAGTATCGCAGAGACCTTCTATGGCTACACCTTC. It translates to CASSIAETFYGYTF.

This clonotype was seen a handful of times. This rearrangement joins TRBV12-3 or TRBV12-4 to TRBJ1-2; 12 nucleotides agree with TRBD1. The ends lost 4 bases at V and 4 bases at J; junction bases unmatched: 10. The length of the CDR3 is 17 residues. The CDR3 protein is CASSSGTGGSSPYGYTF. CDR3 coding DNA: TGTGCCAGCAGTTCCGGGACAGGGGGCTCATCGCCCTATGGCTACACCTTC.

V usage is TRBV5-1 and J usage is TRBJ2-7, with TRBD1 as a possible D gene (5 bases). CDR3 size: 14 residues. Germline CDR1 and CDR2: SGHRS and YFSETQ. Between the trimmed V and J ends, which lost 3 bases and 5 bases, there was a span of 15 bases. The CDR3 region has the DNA TGCGCCAGCAGCTCAGGGAATTCTGGACACGAGCAGTACTTC. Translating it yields CASSSGNSGHEQYF.

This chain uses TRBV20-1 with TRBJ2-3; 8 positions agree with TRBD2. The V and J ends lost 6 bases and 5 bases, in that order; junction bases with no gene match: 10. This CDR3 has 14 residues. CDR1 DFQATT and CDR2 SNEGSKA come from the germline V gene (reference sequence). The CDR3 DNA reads TGCAGTGCCAGCCGGGAGGGCAGGGTAGATACGCAGTATTTT. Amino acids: CSASREGRVDTQYF.

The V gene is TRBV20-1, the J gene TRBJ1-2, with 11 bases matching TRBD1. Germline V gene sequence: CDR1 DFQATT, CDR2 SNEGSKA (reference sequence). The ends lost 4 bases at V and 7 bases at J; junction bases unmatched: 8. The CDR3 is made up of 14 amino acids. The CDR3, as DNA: TGCAGTGCTACCCGGGACAGGGGGTATGGTGGCTACACCTTC. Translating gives CSATRDRGYGGYTF.

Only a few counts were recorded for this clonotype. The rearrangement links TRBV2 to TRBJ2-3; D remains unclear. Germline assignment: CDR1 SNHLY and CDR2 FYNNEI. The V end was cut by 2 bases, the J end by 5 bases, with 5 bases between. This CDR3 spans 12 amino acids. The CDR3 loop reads CASSEYLDTQYF. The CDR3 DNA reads TGTGCCAGCAGTGAATATTTAGATACGCAGTATTTT.

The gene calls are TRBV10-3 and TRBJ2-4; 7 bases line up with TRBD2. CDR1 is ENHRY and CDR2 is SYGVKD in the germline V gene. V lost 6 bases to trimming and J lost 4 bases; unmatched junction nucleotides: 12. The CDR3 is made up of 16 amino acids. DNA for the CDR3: TGTGCCATCAGAGATACACTACGAGCGGGGAAAAACATTCAGTACTTC. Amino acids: CAIRDTLRAGKNIQYF.

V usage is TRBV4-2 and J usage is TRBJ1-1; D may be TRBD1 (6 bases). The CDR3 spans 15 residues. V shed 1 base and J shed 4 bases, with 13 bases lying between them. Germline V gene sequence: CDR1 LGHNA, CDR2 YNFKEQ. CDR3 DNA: TGTGCCAGCAGCCAAGGACACAGGGATTTCACTGAAGCTTTCTTT. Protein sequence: CASSQGHRDFTEAFF.

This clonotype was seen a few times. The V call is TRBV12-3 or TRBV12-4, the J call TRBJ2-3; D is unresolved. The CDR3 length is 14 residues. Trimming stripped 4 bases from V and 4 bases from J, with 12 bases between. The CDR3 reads CASSSRESPDTQYF. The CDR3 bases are TGTGCCAGCAGTTCTAGAGAGTCCCCAGATACGCAGTATTTT.

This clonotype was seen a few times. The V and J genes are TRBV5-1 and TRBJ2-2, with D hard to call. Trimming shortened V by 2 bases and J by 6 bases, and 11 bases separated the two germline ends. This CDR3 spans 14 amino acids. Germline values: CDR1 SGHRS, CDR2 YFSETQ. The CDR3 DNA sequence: TGCGCCAGCAGCTTCCTCTGGGGTGCCGGGGAGCTGTTTTTT. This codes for CASSFLWGAGELFF. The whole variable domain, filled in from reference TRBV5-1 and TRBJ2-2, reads KAGVTQTPRYLIKTRGQQVTLSCSPISGHRSVSWYQQTPGQGLQFLFEYFSETQRNKGNFPGRFSGRQFSNSRSEMNVSTLELGDSALYLCASSFLWGAGELFFGEGSRLTVL.

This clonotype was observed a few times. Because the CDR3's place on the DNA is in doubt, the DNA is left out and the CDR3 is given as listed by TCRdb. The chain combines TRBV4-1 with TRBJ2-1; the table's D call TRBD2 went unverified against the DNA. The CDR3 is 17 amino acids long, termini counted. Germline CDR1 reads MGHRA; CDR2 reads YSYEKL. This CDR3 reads CASSQLFASGTYNEHFF.

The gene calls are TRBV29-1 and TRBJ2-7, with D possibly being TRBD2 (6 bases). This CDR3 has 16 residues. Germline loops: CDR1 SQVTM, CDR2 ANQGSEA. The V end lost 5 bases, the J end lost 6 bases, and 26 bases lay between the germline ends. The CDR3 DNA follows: TGCAGCGTTTCTTGGCCAGGCGGGGTAAACATCCGCGAGCAGTACTTC. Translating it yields CSVSWPGGVNIREQYF.

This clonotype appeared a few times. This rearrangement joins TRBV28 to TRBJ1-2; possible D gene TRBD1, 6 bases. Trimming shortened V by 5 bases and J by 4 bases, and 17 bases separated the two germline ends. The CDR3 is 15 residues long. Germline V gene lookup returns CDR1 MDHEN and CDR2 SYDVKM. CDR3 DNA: TGTGCCAGCAGTGATCAGGGGTGGGGAGGCTATGGCTACACCTTC. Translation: CASSDQGWGGYGYTF.

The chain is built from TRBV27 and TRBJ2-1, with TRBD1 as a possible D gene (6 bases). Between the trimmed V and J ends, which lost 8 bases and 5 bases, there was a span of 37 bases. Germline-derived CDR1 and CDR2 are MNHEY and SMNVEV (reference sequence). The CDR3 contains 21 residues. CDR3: CASRLSGRYVSFWGHDNEQFF. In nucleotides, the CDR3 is TGTGCCAGCCGCCTTTCGGGGCGTTATGTGAGTTTCTGGGGACATGACAATGAGCAGTTCTTC.

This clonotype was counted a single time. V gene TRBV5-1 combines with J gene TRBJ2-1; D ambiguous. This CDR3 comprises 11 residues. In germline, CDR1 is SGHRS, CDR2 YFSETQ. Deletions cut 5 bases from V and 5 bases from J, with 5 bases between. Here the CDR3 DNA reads TGCGCCAGCAGGGAACACAATGAGCAGTTCTTC. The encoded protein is CASREHNEQFF.

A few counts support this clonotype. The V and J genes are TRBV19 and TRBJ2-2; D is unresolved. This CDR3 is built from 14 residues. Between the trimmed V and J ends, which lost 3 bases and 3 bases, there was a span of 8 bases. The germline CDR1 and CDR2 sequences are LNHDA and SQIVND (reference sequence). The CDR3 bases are TGTGCCAGTAGTATTAGGGCCCACACCGGGGAGCTGTTTTTT. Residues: CASSIRAHTGELFF.

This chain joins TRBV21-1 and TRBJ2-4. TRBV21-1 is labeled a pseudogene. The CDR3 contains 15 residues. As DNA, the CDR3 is TGTGCCAGCAGCCTCTTGGTATATAACCAAAACATTCAGTACTTC. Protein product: CASSLLVYNQNIQYF.

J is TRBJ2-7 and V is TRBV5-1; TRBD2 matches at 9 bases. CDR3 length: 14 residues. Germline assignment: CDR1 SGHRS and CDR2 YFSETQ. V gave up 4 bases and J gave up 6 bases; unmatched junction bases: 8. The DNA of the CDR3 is TGCGCCAGCAGCAAAGGACTAGCGTATACCGAGCAGTACTTC. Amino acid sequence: CASSKGLAYTEQYF.

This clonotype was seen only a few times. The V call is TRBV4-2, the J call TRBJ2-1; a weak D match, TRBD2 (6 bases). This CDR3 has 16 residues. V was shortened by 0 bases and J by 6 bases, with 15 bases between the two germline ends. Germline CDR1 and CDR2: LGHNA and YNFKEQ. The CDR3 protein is CASSQETATSSNEQFF. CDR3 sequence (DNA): TGTGCCAGCAGCCAAGAAACTGCGACTAGTAGCAATGAGCAGTTCTTC.

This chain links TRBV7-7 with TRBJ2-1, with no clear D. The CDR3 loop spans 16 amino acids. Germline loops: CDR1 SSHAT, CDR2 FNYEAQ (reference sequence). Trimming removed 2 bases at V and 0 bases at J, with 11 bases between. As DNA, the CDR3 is TGTGCCAGCAGCTTAATTTACCACCGCTCCTACAATGAGCAGTTCTTC. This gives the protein CASSLIYHRSYNEQFF.